This T cell receptor (beta chain) appears in the sequencing data of a study of CD4 T cells in relation to SARS-CoV-2 and coronaviruses (dated by TCRdb to about 2021). Notes on the research overall: In the ViraFEST assay, PBMCs were cultured with antigen for 10 days, after which TCR beta CDR3s were sequenced to identify antigen-specific clonal expansions. An HIV-1 Nef peptide pool or a culture without peptide was used as the negative reference condition. HLA restriction was mapped for shared crossreactive spike epitopes using patient-derived lymphoblastoid cell lines. Memory CD4+ T cell crossreactivity between SARS-CoV-2 and common cold coronavirus spike proteins was assessed at the TCR clonotype level in the study. The Adaptive Biotechnologies TCR-sequencing kit was used to sequence samples from a few pre-COVID donors and the naive versus memory experiments, while other data came from Illumina-based sequencing. Expansion assays from other donors in the study were sequenced with a different, Illumina-based TCR-beta assay.

CD4+ T cells from unexposed donors were collected before the COVID-19 pandemic (2011-2018). After less than 13 days of culture, CD4+ T cells were isolated with the EasySep CD4+ T cell isolation kit. As far as cell numbers permitted, CD4+ T cells from unexposed donors were tested for reactivity against SARS-CoV-2 S and N as well as four spike pools from common cold coronaviruses. Each well held 1.5 million to 2.5 million PBMCs cultured in IMDM containing 5% human AB serum and roughly 9.3 IU/ml IL-2. Half of the culture medium was replaced with fresh IL-2-containing medium on days 3 and 7. Triplicate replicate wells were generally used for each peptide culture condition. Leukapheresis product for the unexposed donors was purchased commercially. Ficoll-Paque PLUS gradient centrifugation was used to isolate PBMCs from leukapheresis product or whole blood. The PBMCs went either fresh into the expansion assay or into cryopreservation at -140 degrees C. The QIAamp Micro DNA Kit was used to extract genomic DNA from the CD4+ T cells.

The library was obtained by the immunoSEQ multiplex PCR assay. Concerning the study's data processing: During preprocessing, nonproductive sequences were discarded, as were any CDR3s that did not begin with C, did not end with F or W, or were shorter than 7 amino acids. Antigen-specific clonotypes were called with the MANAFEST web app, based on expansion relative to reference and other culture wells. A clone was considered positive if significant expansion relative to the reference culture was observed in 2 of 3 replicate wells at an FDR below 0.05. A further requirement for positive clones was significant expansion compared with all other tandem wells, along with an odds ratio above 5. CDR3 homology was quantified as pairwise Levenshtein distance, calculated with the stringdist R package after three terminal residues were trimmed from each end. The source is immuneACCESS, and TCRdb retained only in-frame sequences with V and J called. Part of the clones is not carried over; for the studies checked, unresolved V genes explain less than half of this, and the remainder is unexplained. V, J and clone size derive from that table, while D and trimming were established from the DNA sequence. This sample is represented by some 16,000 clones; around 80% of them were singletons. The ten largest clonotypes hold 31% of the sample.

The study at large found these results: Memory CD4+ clonotypes crossrecognizing SARS-CoV-2 and at least one common cold coronavirus spike were found in 50% to 80% of donors. Compared with monoreactive clones, crossreactive clones had significantly weaker SARS-CoV-2-driven expansion, a result consistent with antigenic imprinting. Crossreactivity analysis centred on spike protein, so crossreactivity against other viral proteins was not assessed. Small numbers of patients and of tested TCRs were a limitation of the study. Pre-pandemic and post-infection samples were not both contributed by any donor, so tracing of the source of pre-existing responses was limited.

This clone was detected only once. The antigen this receptor binds is unknown. Within one base of it there is no much larger clone, and no base qualities were kept. The trim is 5 bases for V and 6 bases for J, with a gap of 15 bases between the germline ends. Measured from the cysteine to the phenylalanine, the CDR3 is 14 residues long. Of all the DNA, just the CDR3 is kept, 42 bases in frame from base 1. CDR1 and CDR2, looked up from the germline V gene (reference sequence), are PRHDT and FYEKMQ. The receptor's source is a human donor in good health. The source material was CD4+ T cells from PBMCs, cultured in vitro. The sequence is built from TRBV13 and TRBJ2-3; the D gene may be TRBD1 or TRBD2, since each aligns over 5 bases. The CDR3 reads as follows: CASSLIHGTDTQYF. The DNA sequence is given as TGTGCCAGCAGCCTTATTCATGGGACGGATACGCAGTATTTT.